This T cell receptor beta chain was sequenced in a study of blood T cell repertoires in COVID-19. Study background: Acute and convalescent COVID-19 specimens originated in the United States, Italy and Spain. T cells, B-cell-depleted T cells, or PBMCs supplied cDNA or gDNA.

In the authors' workflow: Estimated nucleated cell counts came from reference gene primer amplification. Method: immunoSEQ multiplex PCR; TCRdb's copy keeps in-frame clones and lacks some. Clonal size and the V and J genes are those of that table, whereas D and trimming came from the DNA. The sample shows some 110,000 clones, about three quarters of them seen only once. The germline CDR1 and CDR2 sequences are MDHEN and SYDVKM. There are 15 residues in the CDR3. The trim removed 5 bases at V and 1 base at J, leaving 6 bases unmatched. The chain combines TRBV28 with TRBJ2-3, with 7 bases lining up with TRBD1. This receptor was taken from a woman in her seventies with acute or convalescent COVID-19. Material: peripheral blood. CDR3 amino acids: CASSGTGVGTDTQYF. The DNA for the CDR3 is TGTGCCAGCAGTGGAACAGGGGTAGGCACAGATACGCAGTATTTT.